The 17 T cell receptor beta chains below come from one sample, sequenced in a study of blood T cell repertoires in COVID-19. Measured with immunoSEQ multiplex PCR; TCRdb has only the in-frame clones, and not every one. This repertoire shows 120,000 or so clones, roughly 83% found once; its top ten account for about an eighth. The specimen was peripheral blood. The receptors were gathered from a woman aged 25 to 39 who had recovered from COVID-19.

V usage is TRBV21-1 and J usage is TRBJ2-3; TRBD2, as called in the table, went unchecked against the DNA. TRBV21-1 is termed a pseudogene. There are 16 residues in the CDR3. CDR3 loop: CASSSNGGLGTDTQYF. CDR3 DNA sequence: TGTGCCAGCAGCTCGAATGGGGGACTAGGCACAGATACGCAGTATTTT.

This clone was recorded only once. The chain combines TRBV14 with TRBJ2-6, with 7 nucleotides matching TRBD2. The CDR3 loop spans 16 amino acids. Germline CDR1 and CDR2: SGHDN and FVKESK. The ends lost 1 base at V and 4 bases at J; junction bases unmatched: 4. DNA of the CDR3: TGTGCCAGCAGCCAAGTGGGAGGGCTAGGGGCCAACGTCCTGACTTTC. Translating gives CASSQVGGLGANVLTF.

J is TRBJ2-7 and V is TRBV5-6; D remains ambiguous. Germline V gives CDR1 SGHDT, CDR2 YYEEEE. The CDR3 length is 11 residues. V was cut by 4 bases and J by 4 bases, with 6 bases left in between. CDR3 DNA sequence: TGTGCCAGCAGCCGAACTTACGAGCAGTACTTC. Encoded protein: CASSRTYEQYF.

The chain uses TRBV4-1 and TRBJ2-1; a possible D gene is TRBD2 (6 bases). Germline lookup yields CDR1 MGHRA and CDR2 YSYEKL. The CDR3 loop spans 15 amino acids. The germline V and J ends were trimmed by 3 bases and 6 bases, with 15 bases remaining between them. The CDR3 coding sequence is TGCGCCAGCAGCCAGCTCCGGGACTGGGGCAATGAGCAGTTCTTC. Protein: CASSQLRDWGNEQFF.

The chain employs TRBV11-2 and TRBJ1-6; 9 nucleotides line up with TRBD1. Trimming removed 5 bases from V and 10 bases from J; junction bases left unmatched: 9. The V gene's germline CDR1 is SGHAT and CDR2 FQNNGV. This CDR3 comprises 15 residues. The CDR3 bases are TGTGCCAGCAGCCCACTGGGACAGGGTCGATCACCCCTCCACTTT. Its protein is CASSPLGQGRSPLHF.

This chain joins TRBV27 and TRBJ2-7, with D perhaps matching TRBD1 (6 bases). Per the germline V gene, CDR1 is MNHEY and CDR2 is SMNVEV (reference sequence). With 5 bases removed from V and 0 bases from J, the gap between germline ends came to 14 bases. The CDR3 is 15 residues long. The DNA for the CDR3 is TGTGCCAGCAGTGCATCGACAGGCGACTCCTACGAGCAGTACTTC. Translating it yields CASSASTGDSYEQYF.

The CDR3 reads CASSAFSGGAADTQYF. The CDR3 DNA reads TGTGCCAGCAGCGCGTTTAGCGGGGGGGCCGCAGATACGCAGTATTTT. V is TRBV9 and J is TRBJ2-3, with 11 bases aligning to TRBD2. The CDR3 length is 16 residues. The germline gives CDR1 SGDLS, CDR2 YYNGEE. V lost 3 bases and J lost 4; bases outside the gene matches: 7.

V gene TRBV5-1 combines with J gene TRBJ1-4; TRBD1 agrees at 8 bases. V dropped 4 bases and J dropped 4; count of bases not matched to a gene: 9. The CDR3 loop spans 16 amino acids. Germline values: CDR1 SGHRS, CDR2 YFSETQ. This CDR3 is CASSAGTGRLNEKLFF. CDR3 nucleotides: TGCGCCAGCAGCGCTGGGACAGGCCGCCTTAATGAAAAACTGTTTTTT.

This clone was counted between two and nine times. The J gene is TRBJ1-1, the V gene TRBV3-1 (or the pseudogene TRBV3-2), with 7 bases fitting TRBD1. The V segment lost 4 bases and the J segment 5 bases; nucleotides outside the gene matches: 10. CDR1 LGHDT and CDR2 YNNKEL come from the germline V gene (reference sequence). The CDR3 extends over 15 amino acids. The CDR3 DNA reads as TGTGCCAGCAGCCGGAAGGGGGCCGGGTGGACTGAAGCTTTCTTT. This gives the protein CASSRKGAGWTEAFF.

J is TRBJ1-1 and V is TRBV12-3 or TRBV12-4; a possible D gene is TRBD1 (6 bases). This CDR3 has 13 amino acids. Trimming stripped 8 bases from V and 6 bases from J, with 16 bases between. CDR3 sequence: CASLGQRGAEAFF. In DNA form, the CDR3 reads TGTGCCAGCCTAGGACAGAGAGGGGCTGAAGCTTTCTTT.

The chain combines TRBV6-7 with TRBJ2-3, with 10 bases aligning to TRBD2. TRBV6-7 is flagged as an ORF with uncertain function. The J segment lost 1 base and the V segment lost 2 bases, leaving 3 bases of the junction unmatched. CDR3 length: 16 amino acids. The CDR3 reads CASSYGLAGGTDTQYF. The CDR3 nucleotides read TGTGCCAGCAGTTACGGGCTAGCGGGAGGCACAGATACGCAGTATTTT.

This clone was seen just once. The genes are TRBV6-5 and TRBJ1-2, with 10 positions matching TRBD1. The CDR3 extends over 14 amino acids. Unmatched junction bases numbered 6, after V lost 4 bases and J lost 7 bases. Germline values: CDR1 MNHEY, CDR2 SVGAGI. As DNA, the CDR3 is TGTGCCAGCAGTTCTCGGGACAGGGGTAGTGGCTACACCTTC. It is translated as CASSSRDRGSGYTF.

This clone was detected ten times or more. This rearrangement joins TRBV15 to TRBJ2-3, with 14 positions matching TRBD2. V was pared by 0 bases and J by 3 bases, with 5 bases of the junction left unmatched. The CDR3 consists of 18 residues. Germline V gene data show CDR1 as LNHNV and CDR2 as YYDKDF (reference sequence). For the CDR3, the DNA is TGTGCCACCAGCAGAGATCTTGGACTAGCGGGAGGAACAGATACGCAGTATTTT. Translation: CATSRDLGLAGGTDTQYF.

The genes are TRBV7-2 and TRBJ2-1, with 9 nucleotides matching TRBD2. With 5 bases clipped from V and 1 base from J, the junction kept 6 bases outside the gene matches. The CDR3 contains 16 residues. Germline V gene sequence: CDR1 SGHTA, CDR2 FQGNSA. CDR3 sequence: CASSRLAEYSYNEQFF. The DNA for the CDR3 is TGTGCCAGCAGCAGACTAGCGGAGTATTCCTACAATGAGCAGTTCTTC.

The CDR3 protein is CASAEWGGKAKNIQYF. Here the CDR3 DNA reads TGTGCCAGTGCCGAATGGGGGGGAAAAGCCAAAAACATTCAGTACTTC. The chain carries TRBV5-6 and TRBJ2-4; 7 bases align to TRBD2. This CDR3 comprises 16 residues. The J segment lost 0 bases and the V segment lost 8 bases, leaving 11 bases of the junction unmatched. CDR1 and CDR2 from the germline V gene are SGHDT and YYEEEE.

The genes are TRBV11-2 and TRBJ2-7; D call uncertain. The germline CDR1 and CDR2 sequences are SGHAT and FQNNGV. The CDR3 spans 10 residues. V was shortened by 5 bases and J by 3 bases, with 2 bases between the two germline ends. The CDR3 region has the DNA TGTGCCAGCAGCCACTACGAGCAGTACTTC. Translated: CASSHYEQYF.

CDR3 residues: CASSPSGRIEAFF. Here the CDR3 DNA reads TGTGCCAGCAGCCCCTCCGGGAGAATTGAAGCTTTCTTT. The chain couples TRBV3-1 (or the pseudogene TRBV3-2) to TRBJ1-1; no reliable D call. Trimming stripped 4 bases from V and 7 bases from J, with 13 bases between. CDR3 length: 13 residues. The germline V gene encodes CDR1 LGHDT and CDR2 YNNKEL (reference sequence).